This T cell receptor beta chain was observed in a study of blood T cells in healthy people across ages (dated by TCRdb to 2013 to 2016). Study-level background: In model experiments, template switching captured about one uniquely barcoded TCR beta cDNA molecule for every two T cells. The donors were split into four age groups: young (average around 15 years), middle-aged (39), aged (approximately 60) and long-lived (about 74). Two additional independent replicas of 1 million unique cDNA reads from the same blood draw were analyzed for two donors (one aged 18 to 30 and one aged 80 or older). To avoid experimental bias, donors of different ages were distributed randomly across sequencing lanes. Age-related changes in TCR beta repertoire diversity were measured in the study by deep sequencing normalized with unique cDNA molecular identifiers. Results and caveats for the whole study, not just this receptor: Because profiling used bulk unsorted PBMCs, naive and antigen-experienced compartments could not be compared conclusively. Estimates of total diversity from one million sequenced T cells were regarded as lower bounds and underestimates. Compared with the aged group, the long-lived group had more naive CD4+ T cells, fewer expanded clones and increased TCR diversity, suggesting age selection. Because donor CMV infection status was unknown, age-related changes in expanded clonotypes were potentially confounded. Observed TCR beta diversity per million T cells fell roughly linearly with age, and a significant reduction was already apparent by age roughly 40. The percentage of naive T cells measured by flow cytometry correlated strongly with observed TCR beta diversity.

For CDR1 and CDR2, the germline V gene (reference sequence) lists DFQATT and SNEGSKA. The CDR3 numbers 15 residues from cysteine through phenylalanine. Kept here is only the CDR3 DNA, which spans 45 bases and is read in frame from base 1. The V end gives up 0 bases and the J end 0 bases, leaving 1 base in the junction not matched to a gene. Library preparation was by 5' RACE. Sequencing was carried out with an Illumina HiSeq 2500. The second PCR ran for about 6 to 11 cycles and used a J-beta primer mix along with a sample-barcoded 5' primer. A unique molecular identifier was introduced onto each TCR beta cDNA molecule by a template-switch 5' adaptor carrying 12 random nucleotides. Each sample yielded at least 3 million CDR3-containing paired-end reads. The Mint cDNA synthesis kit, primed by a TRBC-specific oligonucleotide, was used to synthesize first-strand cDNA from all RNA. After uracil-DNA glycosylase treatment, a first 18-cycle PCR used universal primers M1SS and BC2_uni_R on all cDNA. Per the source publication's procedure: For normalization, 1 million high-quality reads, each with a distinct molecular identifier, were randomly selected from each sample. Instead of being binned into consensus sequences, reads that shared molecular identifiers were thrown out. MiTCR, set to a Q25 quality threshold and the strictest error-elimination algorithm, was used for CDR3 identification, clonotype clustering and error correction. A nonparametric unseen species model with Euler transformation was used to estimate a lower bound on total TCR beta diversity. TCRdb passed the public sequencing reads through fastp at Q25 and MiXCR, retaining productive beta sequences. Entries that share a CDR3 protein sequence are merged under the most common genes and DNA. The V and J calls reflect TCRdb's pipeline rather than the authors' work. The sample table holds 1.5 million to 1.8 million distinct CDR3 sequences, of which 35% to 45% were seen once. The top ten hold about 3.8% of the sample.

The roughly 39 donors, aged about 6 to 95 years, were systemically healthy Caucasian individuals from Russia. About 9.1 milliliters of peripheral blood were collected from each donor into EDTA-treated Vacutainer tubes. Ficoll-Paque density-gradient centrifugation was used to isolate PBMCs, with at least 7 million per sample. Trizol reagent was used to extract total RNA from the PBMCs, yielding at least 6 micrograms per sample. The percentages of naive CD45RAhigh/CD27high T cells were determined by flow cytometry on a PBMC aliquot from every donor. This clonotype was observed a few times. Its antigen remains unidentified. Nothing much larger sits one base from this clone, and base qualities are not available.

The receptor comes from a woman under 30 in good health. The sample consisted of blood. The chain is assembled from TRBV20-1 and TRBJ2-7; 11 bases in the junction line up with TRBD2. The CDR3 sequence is CSAREGTSGSYEQYF. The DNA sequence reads TGCAGTGCTAGAGAGGGGACTAGCGGCTCCTACGAGCAGTACTTC.